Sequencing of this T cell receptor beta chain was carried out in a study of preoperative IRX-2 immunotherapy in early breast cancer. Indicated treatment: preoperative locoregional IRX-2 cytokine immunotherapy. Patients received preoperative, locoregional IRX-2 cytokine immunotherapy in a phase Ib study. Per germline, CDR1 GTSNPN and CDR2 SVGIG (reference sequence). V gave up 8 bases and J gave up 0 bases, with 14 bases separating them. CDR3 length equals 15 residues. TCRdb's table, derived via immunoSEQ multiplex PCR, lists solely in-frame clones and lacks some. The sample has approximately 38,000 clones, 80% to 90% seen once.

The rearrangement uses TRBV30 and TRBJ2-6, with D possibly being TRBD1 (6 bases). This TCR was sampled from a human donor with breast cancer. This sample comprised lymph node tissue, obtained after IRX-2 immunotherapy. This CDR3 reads CAGTPDLSGANVLTF. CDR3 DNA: TGTGCCGGGACACCGGACCTCTCTGGGGCCAACGTCCTGACTTTC.